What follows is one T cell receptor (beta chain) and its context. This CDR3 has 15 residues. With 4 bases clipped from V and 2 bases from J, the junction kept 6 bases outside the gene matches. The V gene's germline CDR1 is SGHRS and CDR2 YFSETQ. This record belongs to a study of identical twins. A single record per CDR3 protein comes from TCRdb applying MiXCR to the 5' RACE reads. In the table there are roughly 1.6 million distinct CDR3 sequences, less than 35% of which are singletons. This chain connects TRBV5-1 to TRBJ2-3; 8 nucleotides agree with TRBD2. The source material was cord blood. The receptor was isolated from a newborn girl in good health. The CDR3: CASSPGLGFTDTQYF. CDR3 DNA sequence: TGCGCCAGCAGCCCGGGACTAGGCTTCACAGATACGCAGTATTTT.